The 27 T cell receptor beta chains reported below all come from one sample, sequenced in a study of cytomegalovirus exposure and HLA in healthy donors. The PCR employed 60 Vbeta primers together with 13 Jbeta primers. Measured with immunoSEQ multiplex PCR; TCRdb has only the in-frame clones, and not every one. The sample lists about 64,000 clones; over 70% were seen once. The sequenced sample was PBMCs. The receptors were sampled from a male donor in good health and CMV-seropositive.

This clone was recorded a few times. The chain is built from TRBV25-1 and TRBJ1-1; D is unresolved. CDR1 and CDR2 (germline): MGHDK, SYGVNS. The CDR3 contains 12 residues. The V end lost 3 bases, the J end lost 4 bases, and 6 bases lay between the germline ends. The CDR3 DNA reads TGTGCCAGCAGTGATTTCGTCACTGAAGCTTTCTTT. It specifies CASSDFVTEAFF.

This rearrangement joins TRBV4-1 to TRBJ1-3, with D possibly TRBD1 on 5 matching bases. The germline V gene encodes CDR1 MGHRA and CDR2 YSYEKL. The CDR3 has 14 residues. Trimming removed 1 base at V and 4 bases at J, with 8 bases between. DNA for the CDR3: TGCGCCAGCAGCCAAGGTGGGGCGGGAAACACCATATATTTT. Translated, it gives CASSQGGAGNTIYF.

This chain links TRBV28 with TRBJ2-1; D might be TRBD1 (5 bases). V dropped 5 bases and J dropped 0 bases, with 11 bases sitting between them. Germline lookup yields CDR1 MDHEN and CDR2 SYDVKM. This CDR3 contains 15 residues. CDR3 sequence (DNA): TGTGCCAGCAGTACCAGACAGAGCTCCTACAATGAGCAGTTCTTC. It yields the protein CASSTRQSSYNEQFF. The entire variable domain, with the rest obtained from reference TRBV28 and TRBJ2-1, is as follows: DVKVTQSSRYLVKRTGEKVFLECVQDMDHENMFWYRQDPGLGLRLIYFSYDVKMKEKGDIPEGYSVSREKKERFSLILESASTNQTSMYLCASSTRQSSYNEQFFGPGTRLTVL.

The chain couples TRBV19 to TRBJ1-1, with D maybe TRBD1 (6 bases). CDR3 length: 12 residues. Germline V gene data show CDR1 as LNHDA and CDR2 as SQIVND (reference sequence). V lost 6 bases to trimming and J lost 4 bases, with 9 bases between them. The CDR3 region has the DNA TGTGCCAGTAGCTTCAGGGGCACTGAAGCTTTCTTT. Protein: CASSFRGTEAFF.

The rearrangement links TRBV2 to TRBJ1-1; D ambiguous. The V gene's germline CDR1 is SNHLY and CDR2 FYNNEI. V lost 8 bases, J lost 1 base, and 14 bases lay in between. This CDR3 region has 14 residues. The CDR3 DNA follows: TGTGCCAGCTTAGAGTTAACAGAGAACACTGAAGCTTTCTTT. Translated: CASLELTENTEAFF.

The chain links TRBV2 to TRBJ2-5; 9 bases line up with TRBD2. The V gene end was trimmed by 4 bases and the J gene end by 2 bases; junction bases not matched to a gene: 5. The germline gives CDR1 SNHLY, CDR2 FYNNEI. The CDR3 has 15 amino acids. CDR3 region: CASSVPSGGQETQYF. The CDR3 DNA sequence: TGTGCCAGCAGTGTCCCCAGCGGGGGGCAAGAGACCCAGTACTTC.

The chain recombines TRBV7-9 with TRBJ1-6; 8 bases fit TRBD1. Trimming removed 2 bases from V and 7 bases from J; junction bases left unmatched: 13. CDR1 and CDR2 (germline): SEHNR, FQNEAQ (reference sequence). The CDR3 consists of 18 residues. This CDR3 reads CASSLMAGGLVRNSPLHF. As DNA, the CDR3 is TGTGCCAGCAGCTTAATGGCAGGGGGCTTAGTAAGGAATTCACCCCTCCACTTT.

The chain carries TRBV27 and TRBJ1-5; the D is unclear. Trimming left V 4 bases short and J 9 bases short, with 16 bases between. The CDR3 runs 14 residues. Germline-derived CDR1 and CDR2 are MNHEY and SMNVEV (reference sequence). CDR3 in amino acids: CASSSDWPRGPQHF. CDR3 sequence (DNA): TGTGCCAGCAGTTCCGACTGGCCGCGGGGGCCCCAGCATTTT.

The chain recombines TRBV30 with TRBJ1-2; TRBD1 matches at 9 bases. Germline V gives CDR1 GTSNPN, CDR2 SVGIG (reference sequence). CDR3 size: 14 residues. Trimming cost V 2 bases and J 5 bases; bases outside gene matches: 6. In nucleotides, the CDR3 is TGTGCCTGGAGTCGACAGGGGGGTCGGTATGGCTACACCTTC. Its protein is CAWSRQGGRYGYTF. The full variable domain, rest sourced from reference TRBV30 and TRBJ1-2, is SQTIHQWPATLVQPVGSPLSLECTVEGTSNPNLYWYRQAAGRGLQLLFYSVGIGQISSEVPQNLSASRPQDRQFILSSKKLLLSDSGFYLCAWSRQGGRYGYTFGSGTRLTVV.

The chain carries TRBV7-9 and TRBJ1-2; D is perhaps TRBD1 (6 bases). The CDR3 has 15 residues. V lost 1 base and J lost 2, with 11 bases in between. Germline values: CDR1 SEHNR, CDR2 FQNEAQ (reference sequence). Written as DNA, the CDR3 is TGTGCCAGCAGCTTAGAAGGGGGGGCCAACTATGGCTACACCTTC. It translates to CASSLEGGANYGYTF.

This chain connects TRBV4-3 to TRBJ1-1; TRBD1 might be the D (5 bases). Trimming cost V 1 base and J 2 bases, with 11 bases left between them. This CDR3 spans 15 amino acids. Germline V gene data show CDR1 as LGHNA and CDR2 as YSLEER. The CDR3 is CASSQALGLNTEAFF. Written as DNA, the CDR3 is TGCGCCAGCAGCCAAGCTTTGGGACTTAACACTGAAGCTTTCTTT.

This clone was detected only a few times. V gene TRBV18 combines with J gene TRBJ1-6, with TRBD1 identical over 7 bases. Per germline, CDR1 KGHSH and CDR2 LQKENI. The V gene end was trimmed by 3 bases and the J gene end by 4 bases; junction bases not matched to a gene: 6. This CDR3 has 16 amino acids. The CDR3 DNA reads as TGTGCCAGCTCACCTACGGGACAGTCATATAATTCACCCCTCCACTTT. Its protein is CASSPTGQSYNSPLHF.

The chain links TRBV28 to TRBJ2-7; TRBD1 aligns across 7 bases. The V gene's germline CDR1 is MDHEN and CDR2 SYDVKM. This CDR3 comprises 11 residues. J gave up 9 bases and V 5 bases, and 4 bases lay outside the gene matches. This chain's CDR3 is CASSKGQRQYF. The CDR3 nucleotides are TGTGCCAGCAGTAAGGGACAGAGGCAGTACTTC.

This clone was observed a few times. The chain recombines TRBV28 with TRBJ1-3; a weak D match, TRBD1 (6 bases). The germline V and J ends were trimmed by 5 bases and 6 bases, with 14 bases remaining between them. The CDR3 consists of 14 residues. The V gene's germline CDR1 is MDHEN and CDR2 SYDVKM. The CDR3 DNA is TGTGCCAGCAGTCCCTGGACAGCAACAAACACCATATATTTT. Translating gives CASSPWTATNTIYF.

Only a few counts were recorded for this clone. The CDR3 reads CASSLSRGSNQPQHF. The DNA for the CDR3 is TGTGCCAGCAGTTTATCAAGGGGTAGCAATCAGCCCCAGCATTTT. The chain recombines TRBV6-5 with TRBJ1-5, with D possibly matching TRBD1 (5 bases). V dropped 4 bases and J dropped 0 bases, with 10 bases sitting between them. From germline, CDR1 is MNHEY and CDR2 SVGAGI. There are 15 residues in the CDR3.

This clone was detected a few times. J is TRBJ2-6 and V is TRBV7-8, with D perhaps TRBD1 (6 bases). Trimming stripped 2 bases from V and 2 bases from J, with 16 bases between. Germline-derived CDR1 and CDR2 are SGHVS and FQNEAQ. This CDR3 spans 18 amino acids. The CDR3 nucleotides are TGTGCCAGCAGCTTACTCGCAGGGGAAGGAACTGGGGCCAACGTCCTGACTTTC. Its protein product is CASSLLAGEGTGANVLTF.

The rearrangement links TRBV7-9 to TRBJ2-7, with D maybe TRBD2 (7 bases). Trimming removed 6 bases from V and 0 bases from J, with 18 bases in between. The CDR3 consists of 16 residues. The V gene's germline CDR1 is SEHNR and CDR2 FQNEAQ (reference sequence). CDR3 coding DNA: TGTGCCAGCAGGTGTGTTTCGGGGGGCTTCTCCTACGAGCAGTACTTC. This sequence encodes CASRCVSGGFSYEQYF.

This sequence joins TRBV7-3 and TRBJ1-6, with a possible D match to TRBD1 (5 bases). The length of the CDR3 is 14 residues. The ends were cut back, 3 bases at V and 7 bases at J, with 10 bases in the middle. Germline loops: CDR1 SGHTA, CDR2 FQGTGA. The CDR3 spells CASSLSQGNSPLHF. The DNA of the CDR3 is TGTGCCAGCAGCTTGAGTCAGGGAAATTCACCCCTCCACTTT.

This clone was detected only a few times. The chain carries TRBV6-5 and TRBJ1-5; D is unclear. Germline lookup yields CDR1 MNHEY and CDR2 SVGAGI. This CDR3 contains 13 residues. Trimming stripped 4 bases from V and 3 bases from J, with 7 bases between. In nucleotides, the CDR3 is TGTGCCAGCAGTTGGAGGAACAATCAGCCCCAGCATTTT. It codes for CASSWRNNQPQHF.

The J gene is TRBJ2-1, the V gene TRBV19; the match to TRBD2 covers 7 bases. The CDR3 extends over 15 amino acids. The germline V gene encodes CDR1 LNHDA and CDR2 SQIVND (reference sequence). V lost 3 bases, J lost 5 bases, and 7 bases stayed unmatched. The CDR3: CASSIPAGVNNEQFF. The CDR3 DNA sequence: TGTGCCAGTAGTATCCCTGCGGGGGTCAACAATGAGCAGTTCTTC. The full variable domain, with the rest looked up from reference TRBV19 and TRBJ2-1, is DGGITQSPKYLFRKEGQNVTLSCEQNLNHDAMYWYRQDPGQGLRLIYYSQIVNDFQKGDIAEGYSVSREKKESFPLTVTSAQKNPTAFYLCASSIPAGVNNEQFFGPGTRLTVL.

The rearrangement joins TRBV30 to TRBJ2-2; D remains unclear. The CDR3 runs to 13 residues. Looked up from germline, CDR1 is GTSNPN and CDR2 is SVGIG (reference sequence). V lost 4 bases to trimming and J lost 0 bases, with 6 bases between them. The CDR3 nucleotides are TGTGCCTGGACTACGGCGAACACCGGGGAGCTGTTTTTT. Translating it yields CAWTTANTGELFF. Complete variable domain (other parts from reference TRBV30 and TRBJ2-2): SQTIHQWPATLVQPVGSPLSLECTVEGTSNPNLYWYRQAAGRGLQLLFYSVGIGQISSEVPQNLSASRPQDRQFILSSKKLLLSDSGFYLCAWTTANTGELFFGEGSRLTVL.

This clone was detected only once. V gene TRBV4-1 combines with J gene TRBJ1-2; D is unresolved. This CDR3 is built from 15 residues. From germline, CDR1 is MGHRA and CDR2 YSYEKL. Trimming shortened V by 3 bases and J by 4 bases, and 15 bases separated the two germline ends. The chain's CDR3 is CASSHVGRTTYGYTF. The CDR3 DNA follows: TGCGCCAGCAGCCATGTTGGGAGGACCACCTATGGCTACACCTTC.

The chain uses TRBV28 and TRBJ1-1; D is possibly TRBD1 (5 bases). Germline lookup yields CDR1 MDHEN and CDR2 SYDVKM. There are 14 residues in the CDR3. V gave up 10 bases and J gave up 1 base, with 16 bases separating them. CDR3 in amino acids: CATSEEGWNTEAFF. CDR3 nucleotide sequence: TGTGCCACGTCGGAGGAGGGGTGGAACACTGAAGCTTTCTTT.

The chain carries TRBV4-2 and TRBJ1-1; D is possibly TRBD1 (5 bases). CDR1 LGHNA and CDR2 YNFKEQ come from the germline V gene. The CDR3 is made up of 17 amino acids. Trimming removed 0 bases at V and 2 bases at J, with 16 bases between. The CDR3 nucleotides read TGTGCCAGCAGCCAAGATCTTTGGGGCAGGGCAAACACTGAAGCTTTCTTT. Amino acid sequence: CASSQDLWGRANTEAFF.

This clone was recorded a few times. The chain combines TRBV6-5 with TRBJ1-2; 8 bases agree with TRBD1. The germline V gene has CDR1 MNHEY and CDR2 SVGAGI. Germline trimming cut 6 bases from V and 3 bases from J; bases unmatched to any gene: 6. The CDR3 consists of 14 residues. For the CDR3, the DNA is TGTGCCAGCAGACAACAGGGGGGAGACTATGGCTACACCTTC. Translation: CASRQQGGDYGYTF.

Only one count was recorded for this clone. The gene calls are TRBV30 and TRBJ1-1, with no clear D. The ends were cut back, 0 bases at V and 4 bases at J, with 9 bases in the middle. Germline-derived CDR1 and CDR2 are GTSNPN and SVGIG (reference sequence). The CDR3 length is 13 residues. The CDR3 reads CAWSVGRSTEAFF. The CDR3, as DNA: TGTGCCTGGAGTGTAGGTAGGAGCACTGAAGCTTTCTTT.

This sequence joins TRBV6-5 and TRBJ1-1, with a weak D call TRBD1 (5 bases). The germline V and J ends were trimmed by 5 bases and 6 bases, with 10 bases remaining between them. Germline CDR1 reads MNHEY; CDR2 reads SVGAGI. The CDR3 totals 12 residues. The CDR3 nucleotides are TGTGCCAGCAGTCAGGGAGGCGCTGAAGCTTTCTTT. Translating gives CASSQGGAEAFF.